Below, 5 T cell receptor beta chains from the same sample are listed, as sequenced in a study of OX40 agonist ivuxolimab in advanced cancers. TCRdb's table, derived via immunoSEQ multiplex PCR, lists solely in-frame clones and lacks some. The table has about 78,000 clones, 92% seen once. The specimen comprised CD4+ or CD8+ T cells sorted from blood, sampled in a trial of the OX40 agonist ivuxolimab. The receptors derive from an adult with an advanced solid tumor such as melanoma, head and neck, liver or kidney cancer.

This chain links TRBV30 with TRBJ1-1; no clear D gene. Germline V lookup: CDR1 GTSNPN, CDR2 SVGIG (reference sequence). The CDR3 consists of 11 residues. Trimming stripped 4 bases from V and 0 bases from J, with 3 bases between. DNA for the CDR3: TGTGCCTGGACCCTGAACACTGAAGCTTTCTTT. Its translation is CAWTLNTEAFF.

The chain joins TRBV7-6 to TRBJ1-1; 9 bases are a match to TRBD1. Germline CDR1 is SGHVS and CDR2 is FNYEAQ. V gave up 5 bases and J gave up 5 bases; unmatched junction bases: 6. This CDR3 spans 14 amino acids. This chain's CDR3 is CASSPPGQGTEAFF. Here the CDR3 DNA reads TGTGCCAGCAGCCCACCGGGACAGGGAACTGAAGCTTTCTTT.

Only one count was recorded for this clone. The CDR3 DNA reads TGTGCCATCAGTGAGTCTCCCGGACAGGGGGCCAAAAACATTCAGTACTTC. Translation: CAISESPGQGAKNIQYF. The chain is built from TRBV10-3 and TRBJ2-4; 9 positions match TRBD1. The germline gives CDR1 ENHRY, CDR2 SYGVKD. This CDR3 comprises 17 residues. V shed 0 bases, J shed 1 base, and the junction held 4 bases outside the gene matches.

The chain joins TRBV5-1 to TRBJ2-1; D is undetermined. This CDR3 comprises 14 residues. Trimming pared 4 bases from V and 8 bases from J, leaving 16 bases between. Germline V gene lookup returns CDR1 SGHRS and CDR2 YFSETQ. Here the CDR3 reads CASSRGVPGDEQFF. As DNA, the CDR3 is TGCGCCAGCAGCCGTGGGGTTCCTGGGGATGAGCAGTTCTTC.

This sequence joins TRBV7-9 and TRBJ1-1, with a weak D call TRBD1 (6 bases). Germline values: CDR1 SEHNR, CDR2 FQNEAQ (reference sequence). The V end lost 4 bases, the J end lost 6 bases, and 18 bases lay between the germline ends. This CDR3 is built from 15 residues. The CDR3 region has the DNA TGTGCCAGCAGCTCACTTGGGGGCCTAGAGGCTGAAGCTTTCTTT. The encoded protein is CASSSLGGLEAEAFF.